This TCR beta chain appears in the sequencing data of a study of blood T cell repertoires in COVID-19. Study-wide background: T cells, B-cell-depleted T cells, or PBMCs provided the cDNA or gDNA that served as material.

V dropped 4 bases and J dropped 5 bases, with 12 bases sitting between them. CDR1 is SGHDT, CDR2 YYEEEE, per germline. CDR3 length equals 13 residues. The assay was immunoSEQ multiplex PCR, and TCRdb's table has in-frame clones only and misses some. The table lists 250,000 to 300,000 clones, roughly 87% of them singletons, with 2.2% in the top ten. J is TRBJ1-2 and V is TRBV5-6, with D maybe TRBD1 (5 bases). This clonotype was sampled from a woman aged 45-59 years who had recovered from COVID-19. The sample consisted of peripheral blood. The CDR3 sequence: CASSRGGEYGYTF. CDR3 DNA: TGTGCCAGCAGCCGCGGGGGGGAATATGGCTACACCTTC.